These 22 T cell receptor beta chains share one sample of origin, sequenced in a study of cytomegalovirus exposure and HLA in healthy donors. 60 Vbeta and 13 Jbeta primers were used in PCR. Some clones are missing from TCRdb's copy, which holds only in-frame ones; the method was immunoSEQ multiplex PCR. Of roughly 99,000 clones listed, over 65% were seen once; the top ten hold around 17%. Sequences were obtained from PBMCs. The receptors here all came from a man in his 60s in good health and CMV-seropositive.

The chain links TRBV29-1 to TRBJ2-3; a weak D match, TRBD2 (6 bases). Germline-derived CDR1 and CDR2 are SQVTM and ANQGSEA. The CDR3 has 13 residues. V lost 6 bases and J lost 0, with 10 bases in between. CDR3 region: CSVFSGSTDTQYF. Here the CDR3 DNA reads TGCAGCGTCTTTAGCGGTAGCACAGATACGCAGTATTTT.

V gene TRBV7-9 combines with J gene TRBJ1-4; D unclear. This CDR3 comprises 15 residues. Trimming took 8 bases from V and 7 from J, leaving 20 bases between them. Germline values: CDR1 SEHNR, CDR2 FQNEAQ (reference sequence). The CDR3 DNA sequence: TGTGCCAGCGGGCAGAGTCCCCAACTCTCTGAAAAACTGTTTTTT. It encodes CASGQSPQLSEKLFF.

This chain uses TRBV9 with TRBJ2-3; 8 nucleotides match TRBD1. The trim removed 3 bases at V and 1 base at J, leaving 13 bases unmatched. The CDR3 length is 18 residues. From germline, CDR1 is SGDLS and CDR2 YYNGEE. The CDR3 loop is CASSERQPKTGGTDTQYF. The CDR3 DNA is TGTGCCAGCAGCGAACGCCAACCTAAGACAGGGGGCACAGATACGCAGTATTTT.

Worth noting for this clone: A read error may produce the germline difference seen at one junction end. The chain carries TRBV6-6 and TRBJ1-1, with 10 nucleotides matching TRBD1. Germline V gives CDR1 MNHNY, CDR2 SVGAGI (reference sequence). The length of the CDR3 is 15 residues. In DNA, the CDR3 is TGTGCCAGCAGTGACTCGGGACAGGGGAAAGTTGAAGCTTTCTTT. Translating gives CASSDSGQGKVEAFF.

This sequence joins TRBV29-1 and TRBJ2-7; 9 nucleotides agree with TRBD1. CDR1 and CDR2 from the germline V gene are SQVTM and ANQGSEA. The CDR3 runs to 12 residues. V shed 6 bases, J shed 5 bases, and the junction held 5 bases outside the gene matches. CDR3 sequence: CSVGDRANEQYF. CDR3 sequence (DNA): TGCAGCGTGGGGGACAGGGCGAACGAGCAGTACTTC.

The genes are TRBV19 and TRBJ2-1, with D perhaps matching TRBD2 (5 bases). The CDR3 totals 17 residues. Germline V gives CDR1 LNHDA, CDR2 SQIVND (reference sequence). V gave up 1 base and J gave up 2 bases, with 15 bases separating them. Here the CDR3 DNA reads TGTGCCAGTAGTATAGCTGCGGGTGGTCGCCCCTACAATGAGCAGTTCTTC. This gives the protein CASSIAAGGRPYNEQFF.

V is TRBV5-1 and J is TRBJ1-2; D is possibly TRBD1 (6 bases). Trimming pared 1 base from V and 8 bases from J, leaving 9 bases between. The germline V gene has CDR1 SGHRS and CDR2 YFSETQ. This CDR3 comprises 12 residues. Here the CDR3 reads CASSLYRVGYTF. The CDR3 bases are TGCGCCAGCAGCTTGTACAGGGTAGGCTACACCTTC.

Points on this clone: Other DNA sequences from this sample encode an identical CDR3 as well. The V call is TRBV4-1, the J call TRBJ2-3; D may be TRBD1 (6 bases). Trimming took 3 bases from V and 0 from J, leaving 10 bases between them. The germline V gene encodes CDR1 MGHRA and CDR2 YSYEKL. This CDR3 has 15 amino acids. CDR3 sequence reads: CASSQGHYSTDTQYF. The CDR3 DNA sequence: TGCGCCAGCAGCCAGGGACACTATAGCACAGATACGCAGTATTTT.

This chain uses TRBV18 with TRBJ2-5, with TRBD1 identical over 7 bases. This CDR3 has 15 residues. Germline trimming cut 5 bases from V and 1 base from J; bases unmatched to any gene: 7. The germline V gene encodes CDR1 KGHSH and CDR2 LQKENI. The DNA for the CDR3 is TGTGCCAGCTCATCCGACAGGGACCCCCAAGAGACCCAGTACTTC. Its translation is CASSSDRDPQETQYF.

The V gene is TRBV5-4, the J gene TRBJ2-5, with TRBD1 matching 8 bases. The end of the DNA fits TRBJ2-7 better, so the J call may be wrong. This CDR3 has 14 residues. Germline CDR1 reads SGHNT; CDR2 reads YYREEE (reference sequence). CDR3 bases: TGTGCCAGCAGCAACAGGGGGAGCTCCTACGAGCAGTACTTC. Protein: CASSNRGSSYEQYF.

This clone was seen once. This chain links TRBV15 with TRBJ2-7; the match to TRBD1 covers 7 bases. The CDR3 runs 15 residues. Trimming took 0 bases from V and 4 from J; bases not matched to a gene: 6. Germline CDR1 reads LNHNV; CDR2 reads YYDKDF (reference sequence). CDR3 loop: CATSRDPGGVYEQYF. The CDR3 DNA reads TGTGCCACCAGCAGAGATCCAGGGGGAGTTTACGAGCAGTACTTC.

This chain joins TRBV19 and TRBJ2-1, with 8 bases matching TRBD2. The CDR3 spans 16 residues. Per the germline V gene, CDR1 is LNHDA and CDR2 is SQIVND (reference sequence). J was trimmed by 2 bases and V by 1 base; bases with no gene match: 4. The CDR3 protein is CASSIGNGGAYNEQFF. DNA of the CDR3: TGTGCCAGTAGTATAGGGAACGGGGGGGCCTACAATGAGCAGTTCTTC. Drawing the rest from reference TRBV19 and TRBJ2-1, the complete variable domain is DGGITQSPKYLFRKEGQNVTLSCEQNLNHDAMYWYRQDPGQGLRLIYYSQIVNDFQKGDIAEGYSVSREKKESFPLTVTSAQKNPTAFYLCASSIGNGGAYNEQFFGPGTRLTVL.

The CDR3 DNA follows: TGCGCCAGCAGCTTAATCGGGACTAGCGGGACAGATACGCAGTATTTT. It translates to CASSLIGTSGTDTQYF. The rearrangement joins TRBV5-1 to TRBJ2-3; 12 bases fit TRBD2. Germline V gives CDR1 SGHRS, CDR2 YFSETQ. V shed 2 bases and J 3 bases; nucleotides not matched to a gene: 4. This CDR3 is 16 amino acids long.

Here the CDR3 DNA reads TGCGCCAGCAGCTTGGCAGGGGGTCTGGGTCAGCCCCAGCATTTT. It codes for CASSLAGGLGQPQHF. The chain carries TRBV5-1 and TRBJ1-5, with 7 positions matching TRBD1. In germline, CDR1 is SGHRS, CDR2 YFSETQ. This CDR3 is 15 amino acids long. V lost 0 bases and J lost 6; bases outside the gene matches: 6.

This rearrangement joins TRBV29-1 to TRBJ1-5, with D tentatively TRBD1 (6 bases). V was shortened by 5 bases and J by 2 bases, with 16 bases between the two germline ends. The CDR3 is made up of 15 amino acids. Per the germline V gene, CDR1 is SQVTM and CDR2 is ANQGSEA. CDR3 in DNA: TGCAGCGTTAAAGGAGGGGGTAATGGCAATCAGCCCCAGCATTTT. Amino acid sequence: CSVKGGGNGNQPQHF.

Remarks on this clone: Other DNA variants within this sample encode the same CDR3. V and J are TRBV11-2 and TRBJ1-2, with TRBD1 matching 10 bases. This CDR3 comprises 14 residues. Germline assignment: CDR1 SGHAT and CDR2 FQNNGV. V lost 5 bases and J lost 8; bases outside the gene matches: 8. The CDR3 here is CASSLAGQGEGYTF. The CDR3 DNA follows: TGTGCCAGCAGCCTGGCCGGACAGGGGGAAGGCTACACCTTC.

The chain has TRBV7-9 and TRBJ1-5; tentatively, D is TRBD1 (6 bases). The CDR3 is 14 amino acids. CDR1 is SEHNR and CDR2 is FQNEAQ in the germline V gene (reference sequence). The V and J ends lost 5 bases and 5 bases respectively, with 13 bases between them. This CDR3 reads CASSPDRSDQPQHF. The CDR3 DNA reads TGTGCCAGCAGCCCCGACAGGAGTGATCAGCCCCAGCATTTT. Full variable domain (rest looked up from reference TRBV7-9 and TRBJ1-5): DTGVSQNPRHKITKRGQNVTFRCDPISEHNRLYWYRQTLGQGPEFLTYFQNEAQLEKSRLLSDRFSAERPKGSFSTLEIQRTEQGDSAMYLCASSPDRSDQPQHFGDGTRLSIL.

The chain uses TRBV7-2 and TRBJ2-7; 8 bases line up with TRBD1. The CDR3 sequence is 14 residues long. The junction had 8 bases not matched to a gene; V was cut back by 5 bases and J by 5 bases. From germline, CDR1 is SGHTA and CDR2 FQGNSA. This CDR3 reads CASSLGQGRNEQYF. The DNA of the CDR3 is TGTGCCAGCAGCCTCGGACAGGGCAGGAACGAGCAGTACTTC.

This rearrangement joins TRBV2 to TRBJ2-7; perhaps TRBD1 as D (6 bases). The CDR3 has 14 amino acids. Per germline, CDR1 SNHLY and CDR2 FYNNEI. Deletions cut 3 bases from V and 6 bases from J, with 15 bases between. CDR3 in amino acids: CASSDLGMGAEQYF. The DNA for the CDR3 is TGTGCCAGCAGTGATCTGGGGATGGGGGCCGAGCAGTACTTC.

This clone is classed as medium-sized. This rearrangement joins TRBV15 to TRBJ2-6, with D uncertain. V lost 1 base and J lost 0, with 4 bases in between. Germline CDR1 reads LNHNV; CDR2 reads YYDKDF (reference sequence). The CDR3 has 15 residues. CDR3 bases: TGTGCCACCAGCAGAGTCGGCTCTGGGGCCAACGTCCTGACTTTC. It encodes CATSRVGSGANVLTF.

V usage is TRBV21-1 and J usage is TRBJ1-5; the table's D call TRBD1 went unverified against the DNA. TRBV21-1 is shown as a pseudogene. The CDR3 totals 16 residues. CDR3 loop: CASSKWRTGGSQPQHF. CDR3 sequence (DNA): TGTGCCAGCAGCAAATGGAGGACAGGGGGAAGTCAGCCCCAGCATTTT.

The gene calls are TRBV2 and TRBJ2-3; D is possibly TRBD2 (6 bases). Germline CDR1 and CDR2: SNHLY and FYNNEI. V was trimmed by 9 bases and J by 0 bases, leaving 10 bases between them. CDR3 length equals 13 residues. The CDR3 loop is CASTAGSTDTQYF. The DNA of the CDR3 is TGTGCCAGTACCGCGGGGAGCACAGATACGCAGTATTTT.